Sequencing of this T cell receptor beta chain was carried out in a study of OX40 agonist ivuxolimab in advanced cancers. Across the study: The study treated patients with ivuxolimab, an agonistic anti-OX40 (CD134) antibody. The study's findings and limits: Expanded clones belonging to CD8+ T cells outnumbered, on average, those of CD4+.

Trimming took off 2 bases at V and 7 bases at J, with 8 bases between the two ends. The CDR3 totals 12 residues. CDR1 SGHDN and CDR2 FVKESK come from the germline V gene. Enrollment shut out patients with autoimmune disease history or systemic immunosuppression. Patients had blood sampled at baseline and again on cycle 4 day 1 and cycle 7 day 1. This clone showed up just a few times. The antigen is undetermined. Here immunoSEQ multiplex PCR was the method, and the copy in TCRdb shows in-frame clones only, minus some. This sample yields approximately 13,000 clones, of which around two thirds are seen a single time; 26% belongs to the top ten.

This receptor was identified in an adult with an advanced solid tumor such as melanoma, head and neck, liver or kidney cancer. Source: CD4+ or CD8+ T cells sorted from blood, taken in a trial of the OX40 agonist ivuxolimab. The chain is built from TRBV14 and TRBJ1-1, with D unresolved. The CDR3, as DNA: TGTGCCAGCAGCCAAACTGCCATTGAAGCTTTCTTT. As protein: CASSQTAIEAFF.